This T cell receptor (beta chain) was recorded in a study of blood T cells in healthy people across ages. Points from the study as a whole: Conclusively comparing naive with antigen-experienced cells was impossible with unsorted PBMCs. More naive CD4+ cells and higher diversity were found in long-lived than in aged donors.

V was clipped by 3 bases and J by 5 bases, with 12 bases between them. The CDR3 sequence is 14 residues long. Germline values: CDR1 MDHEN, CDR2 SYDVKM. This clonotype turned up a few times. The antigen is undetermined. Staff drew about 10 milliliters of peripheral blood from each donor. The second PCR ran roughly 7 to 11 cycles with a sample-barcoded 5' primer and J-beta primers. TCRdb ran MiXCR on the 5' RACE reads and lists one entry per CDR3 protein. The sample yields hundreds of thousands of distinct CDR3 sequences, around 24% seen once. The sample was also reused in another study, on T cells of mothers and their children.

The TCR sequence derives from a boy aged 10-17 years in good health. V is TRBV28 and J is TRBJ2-3, with a tentative D call TRBD2 (5 bases). Sequences were obtained from blood. The CDR3: CASSLDGVQDTQYF. CDR3 in DNA: TGTGCCAGCAGTTTGGACGGGGTCCAAGATACGCAGTATTTT.